This TCR beta chain was retrieved from a study of shared clonotypes between healthy human individuals. Germline CDR1 and CDR2: SGHRS and YFSETQ. CDR3 length equals 15 residues. The germline V and J ends were trimmed by 4 bases and 1 base, with 11 bases remaining between them. Sequencing used immunoSEQ multiplex PCR; TCRdb keeps in-frame clones, though not all of them. This sample has approximately 740,000 clones; about 74% occur once, and the top ten carry about 1.8%. Sequenced input: memory CD4+ T cells sorted from blood. Documented subset: CD45RA-negative fraction. The rearrangement uses TRBV5-1 and TRBJ2-2; TRBD1 is a possible D gene (6 bases). The TCR was taken from a woman in her twenties or thirties in good health. CDR3 nucleotides: TGCGCCAGCAGCCTAGACAGGATGAACACCGGGGAGCTGTTTTTT. It codes for CASSLDRMNTGELFF.